This TCR beta chain originates from a study of blood T cell repertoires in COVID-19. About this clone: The sample carries other DNA sequences with the same CDR3.

Method: immunoSEQ multiplex PCR; TCRdb's copy keeps in-frame clones and lacks some. There are roughly 240,000 clones in the sample; about 85% occur only once, and less than 4.5% lies in the top ten. The germline V gene has CDR1 MDHEN and CDR2 SYDVKM. V was clipped by 3 bases and J by 1 base; unmatched bases: 1. This CDR3 comprises 14 residues. This sequence was found in a man younger than 35 with active or convalescent COVID-19. Sequencing used peripheral blood. The rearrangement uses TRBV28 and TRBJ2-3, with 7 bases that match TRBD2. The CDR3 is CASSLAGGTDTQYF. CDR3 bases: TGTGCCAGCAGTTTGGCGGGGGGCACAGATACGCAGTATTTT. Full variable domain (missing parts from reference TRBV28 and TRBJ2-3): DVKVTQSSRYLVKRTGEKVFLECVQDMDHENMFWYRQDPGLGLRLIYFSYDVKMKEKGDIPEGYSVSREKKERFSLILESASTNQTSMYLCASSLAGGTDTQYFGPGTRLTVL.